This T cell receptor beta chain is drawn from a study of response to subunit inactivated influenza vaccine. Each CDR3 protein is one row after TCRdb ran MiXCR on the RT-PCR reads. The data show some 550,000 distinct CDR3 sequences, less than 25% seen once. CDR3 length: 18 residues. With 5 bases clipped from V and 0 bases from J, the junction kept 15 bases outside the gene matches. These data were likewise used in another study, on T cells expressing NK-cell markers. That paper states: Researchers built TCR beta cDNA using 5'RACE template switching with UMIs.

The chain links TRBV12-3 or TRBV12-4 to TRBJ2-7, with 8 bases matching TRBD2. The clonotype comes from a man over 45 who received an inactivated influenza vaccine. The sample was CD4+ T cells sorted from PBMCs, taken 11 to 12 days after vaccination. CDR3 coding DNA: TGTGCCAGCAGTCGCCTGGGCCTCTCCAGCGGGAGCTCCTACGAGCAGTACTTC. This codes for CASSRLGLSSGSSYEQYF.